The 27 T cell receptor beta chains given below trace back to one sample, sequenced in a study of human T cells and chemical hapten exposure. TCRdb re-derived calls from the RACE reads in MiXCR, one entry per CDR3 protein. The sample records some 91,000 distinct CDR3 sequences, 27% being singletons. Time point given: patch test 3, about 24 weeks after DPC sensitization. Treatment: therapeutic diphenylcyclopropenone sensitization with weekly scalp DPC. The sample was whole blood, taken in connection with sensitization to the hapten diphenylcyclopropenone (DPC). The receptor set was obtained from a man between 35 and 55 years old with alopecia areata. Some clones in this sample may be carry-over from other donors' samples.

The table lists this clonotype with a count of one. V is TRBV12-3 or TRBV12-4 and J is TRBJ2-7; D not resolved. The ends were cut back, 2 bases at V and 0 bases at J, with 8 bases in the middle. There are 14 residues in the CDR3. The CDR3 loop reads CASSLTRSSYEQYF. As DNA, the CDR3 is TGTGCCAGCAGTTTAACCCGGAGCTCCTACGAGCAGTACTTC.

The V call is TRBV7-9, the J call TRBJ2-1; TRBD2 is a possible D gene (5 bases). The germline gives CDR1 SEHNR, CDR2 FQNEAQ (reference sequence). The CDR3 length is 15 residues. With 5 bases removed from V and 3 bases from J, the gap between germline ends came to 14 bases. The CDR3 spells CASSPRTDFYNEQFF. The CDR3 nucleotides are TGTGCCAGCAGCCCTCGGACTGACTTCTACAATGAGCAGTTCTTC.

The chain combines TRBV7-3 with TRBJ2-3; 7 positions agree with TRBD1. Germline V gene sequence: CDR1 SGHTA, CDR2 FQGTGA. Trimming cost V 0 bases and J 6 bases; bases outside gene matches: 6. There are 15 residues in the CDR3. CDR3 protein: CASSLTGGNRDTQYF. The CDR3, as DNA: TGTGCCAGCAGCTTAACAGGGGGCAATAGGGATACGCAGTATTTT. Combining the CDR3 with reference TRBV7-3 and TRBJ2-3 gives the whole variable domain GAGVSQTPSNKVTEKGKYVELRCDPISGHTALYWYRQSLGQGPEFLIYFQGTGAADDSGLPNDRFFAVRPEGSVSTLKIQRTERGDSAVYLCASSLTGGNRDTQYFGPGTRLTVL.

This chain uses TRBV5-1 with TRBJ2-2, with TRBD1 matching 10 bases. V shed 1 base, J shed 5 bases, and the junction held 2 bases outside the gene matches. The CDR3 extends over 15 amino acids. Germline loops: CDR1 SGHRS, CDR2 YFSETQ. Here the CDR3 DNA reads TGCGCCAGCAGCTTGAGGGGACAGGGGACCGGGGAGCTGTTTTTT. This gives the protein CASSLRGQGTGELFF.

This clonotype was detected a few times. The chain links TRBV5-1 to TRBJ2-1; 14 bases line up with TRBD2. The CDR3 totals 17 residues. In germline, CDR1 is SGHRS, CDR2 YFSETQ. V was clipped by 3 bases and J by 3 bases; unmatched bases: 5. As DNA, the CDR3 is TGCGCCAGCAGCTCTGGACTAGCGGGAGGAATCTACAATGAGCAGTTCTTC. Translated, it gives CASSSGLAGGIYNEQFF.

The J gene is TRBJ1-5, the V gene TRBV18; 7 positions match TRBD1. V was pared by 5 bases and J by 4 bases, with 8 bases of the junction left unmatched. The CDR3 length is 15 residues. CDR1 is KGHSH and CDR2 is LQKENI in the germline V gene. CDR3 sequence (DNA): TGTGCCAGCTCAATACGACAGGGAAGAAATCAGCCCCAGCATTTT. As protein: CASSIRQGRNQPQHF.

The rearrangement joins TRBV18 to TRBJ2-7; D gene unclear. V was pared by 0 bases and J by 0 bases, with 6 bases between. The CDR3 extends over 14 amino acids. Germline V gene lookup returns CDR1 KGHSH and CDR2 LQKENI. The CDR3 spells CASSPPGISYEQYF. CDR3 nucleotides: TGTGCCAGCTCACCACCAGGGATCTCCTACGAGCAGTACTTC.

In its sample, this clonotype was seen a few times. The J gene is TRBJ2-5, the V gene TRBV29-1; 7 nucleotides match TRBD1. Germline V gives CDR1 SQVTM, CDR2 ANQGSEA. The CDR3 is 12 residues long. With V trimmed by 4 bases and J by 5 bases, 4 bases remained unmatched. The CDR3 sequence: CSVGQGTETQYF. The CDR3 DNA sequence: TGCAGCGTTGGACAGGGAACGGAGACCCAGTACTTC.

A word on this clonotype: This likely comes from a read error, as the CDR3 has no conserved phenylalanine or tryptophan at its end. The DNA is left out, because the CDR3 cannot be placed on it with certainty; the CDR3 is given as TCRdb lists it. The chain joins TRBV28 to TRBJ2-4; TRBD2 is the table's D call and was not checked against the DNA. The CDR3 numbers 9 amino acids, ends counted. The germline CDR1 and CDR2 sequences are MDHEN and SYDVKM. The chain's CDR3 is CANPSGLTV.

J is TRBJ2-7 and V is TRBV6-2 or TRBV6-3, with D perhaps TRBD1 (6 bases). The CDR3 sequence is 16 residues long. Germline-derived CDR1 and CDR2 are MNHEY and SVGEGT. Trimming shortened V by 6 bases and J by 4 bases, and 22 bases separated the two germline ends. The DNA for the CDR3 is TGTGCCAGCAGCTTACCCAGAGGGGGTACTGGGTACGAGCAGTACTTC. Its translation is CASSLPRGGTGYEQYF.

This sequence joins TRBV28 and TRBJ2-7; tentatively, D is TRBD2 (6 bases). Trimming cost V 6 bases and J 11 bases, with 14 bases left between them. This CDR3 is 11 amino acids long. Germline values: CDR1 MDHEN, CDR2 SYDVKM. The chain's CDR3 is CASSEGLLKYF. As DNA, the CDR3 is TGTGCCAGCAGCGAGGGACTTTTAAAGTACTTC.

This clonotype was observed a single time. The chain uses TRBV30 and TRBJ1-4; D is uncertain. Per the germline V gene, CDR1 is GTSNPN and CDR2 is SVGIG (reference sequence). Trimming removed 2 bases from V and 8 bases from J, with 18 bases in between. The CDR3 covers 15 residues. CDR3 nucleotides: TGTGCCTGGAGTCCCCATTCGGGCCGAAGGGAAAAACTGTTTTTT. Translating it yields CAWSPHSGRREKLFF.

V gene TRBV27 combines with J gene TRBJ2-3; D is uncertain. Germline CDR1 MNHEY, CDR2 SMNVEV (reference sequence). V lost 6 bases, J lost 0 bases, and 13 bases lay in between. The CDR3 sequence is 15 residues long. The CDR3 region is CASSPLLSSTDTQYF. DNA of the CDR3: TGTGCCAGCAGCCCGCTGTTATCAAGCACAGATACGCAGTATTTT.

CDR3: CASSYSGSSNQPQHF. The CDR3 nucleotides read TGTGCCAGCAGTTACTCGGGGTCTAGCAATCAGCCCCAGCATTTT. The chain uses TRBV6-5 and TRBJ1-5, with D unresolved. The CDR3 totals 15 residues. The germline V gene encodes CDR1 MNHEY and CDR2 SVGAGI. Trimming cost V 0 bases and J 0 bases, with 6 bases left between them.

This clonotype was seen only a few times. The rearrangement uses TRBV6-2 or TRBV6-3 and TRBJ2-1; D remains ambiguous. V lost 6 bases and J 10 bases, leaving 16 bases between the germline ends. The CDR3 length is 13 residues. Germline lookup yields CDR1 MNHEY and CDR2 SVGEGT. CDR3 protein: CASSGPWALEQFF. CDR3 bases: TGTGCCAGCAGCGGACCATGGGCATTGGAGCAGTTCTTC.

This sequence joins TRBV14 and TRBJ2-7; D tentatively fits TRBD1 or TRBD2 (5 bases each). Per germline, CDR1 SGHDN and CDR2 FVKESK. The CDR3 totals 13 residues. The V and J ends lost 6 bases and 2 bases respectively, with 11 bases between them. The CDR3 reads CASSWDLAYEQYF. The CDR3 region has the DNA TGTGCCAGCAGTTGGGACCTAGCCTACGAGCAGTACTTC.

The V gene is TRBV7-9, the J gene TRBJ2-5, with 8 positions matching TRBD1. The CDR3 has 15 residues. Germline V gene sequence: CDR1 SEHNR, CDR2 FQNEAQ (reference sequence). Unmatched junction bases numbered 12, after V lost 8 bases and J lost 4 bases. Written as DNA, the CDR3 is TGTGCCAGCCAGCGAAGGACAGGGTTGGGAGAGACCCAGTACTTC. Translation: CASQRRTGLGETQYF.

The gene calls are TRBV28 and TRBJ1-6; 8 bases map to TRBD1. The CDR3 is 15 residues long. CDR1 is MDHEN, CDR2 SYDVKM, per germline. V lost 2 bases, J lost 8 bases, and 5 bases stayed unmatched. DNA of the CDR3: TGTGCCAGCAGTTTAACGACAGGGGAGGATTCACCCCTCCACTTT. Translated: CASSLTTGEDSPLHF.

In its sample, this clonotype was seen a few times. V is TRBV20-1 and J is TRBJ2-3; 7 bases match TRBD2. Germline CDR1 reads DFQATT; CDR2 reads SNEGSKA (reference sequence). V shed 5 bases and J 1 base; nucleotides not matched to a gene: 3. The length of the CDR3 is 13 residues. The CDR3 region has the DNA TGCAGTGCTTCAACTAGCGGCACAGATACGCAGTATTTT. Its protein is CSASTSGTDTQYF.

This chain links TRBV20-1 with TRBJ1-6; D is ambiguous. The V end was cut by 7 bases, the J end by 5 bases, with 12 bases between. The germline gives CDR1 DFQATT, CDR2 SNEGSKA (reference sequence). The CDR3 spans 13 residues. Here the CDR3 DNA reads TGCAGTGGGTCTCCCTCTAATAATTCACCCCTCCACTTT. Its protein is CSGSPSNNSPLHF.

The J gene is TRBJ1-5, the V gene TRBV20-1; D unclear. V was shortened by 0 bases and J by 7 bases, with 10 bases between the two germline ends. Germline CDR1 DFQATT, CDR2 SNEGSKA (reference sequence). This CDR3 comprises 13 residues. CDR3 region: CSAREDRPQPQHF. For the CDR3, the DNA is TGCAGTGCTAGAGAGGATCGACCGCAGCCCCAGCATTTT.

The V gene is TRBV7-2, the J gene TRBJ2-7; 7 nucleotides line up with TRBD2. The CDR3 loop spans 15 amino acids. The trim removed 5 bases at V and 0 bases at J, leaving 7 bases unmatched. From germline, CDR1 is SGHTA and CDR2 FQGNSA. CDR3 bases: TGTGCCAGCAGCCCCCCCGGGACTATCTCCTACGAGCAGTACTTC. Encoded protein: CASSPPGTISYEQYF.

This sequence joins TRBV27 and TRBJ2-2; 8 nucleotides match TRBD2. This CDR3 is 16 amino acids long. J was trimmed by 0 bases and V by 5 bases; bases with no gene match: 5. Germline V gene sequence: CDR1 MNHEY, CDR2 SMNVEV (reference sequence). The CDR3 DNA reads as TGTGCCAGCAGTCCCGGACTAGCAGCGAACACCGGGGAGCTGTTTTTT. Translation: CASSPGLAANTGELFF.

CDR3 protein: CASIGRFTHNEQFF. The CDR3 DNA is TGCGCCAGCATCGGTCGATTCACCCACAATGAGCAGTTCTTC. V and J are TRBV23-1 and TRBJ2-1; unclear D gene. TRBV23-1 is designated an ORF whose function remains uncertain. Deletions cut 7 bases from V and 5 bases from J, with 15 bases between. This CDR3 region has 14 residues.

This clonotype has more than one count but fewer than ten. The V call is TRBV6-2 or TRBV6-3, the J call TRBJ2-3, with 10 nucleotides matching TRBD1. The CDR3 contains 17 residues. The ends lost 6 bases at V and 4 bases at J; junction bases unmatched: 13. Germline V gene lookup returns CDR1 MNHEY and CDR2 SVGEGT. In DNA, the CDR3 is TGTGCCAGCAGCCGGGACAGGGGTAGCGGGGCGTCAGATACGCAGTATTTT. Translation: CASSRDRGSGASDTQYF.

Turning to this clonotype: At one of its ends the junction is not consistent with the germline gene, which may arise from a read error. The J gene is TRBJ2-7, the V gene TRBV28, with a weak D call TRBD2 (6 bases). The length of the CDR3 is 12 residues. CDR1 is MDHEN and CDR2 is SYDVKM in the germline V gene. CDR3: CASSFAGPAPGF. In DNA form, the CDR3 reads TGTGCCAGCAGTTTTGCGGGACCAGCTCCCGGATTC.

This clonotype showed up many times. The V and J genes are TRBV10-3 and TRBJ2-1; 7 bases map to TRBD1. Trimming removed 0 bases from V and 1 base from J; junction bases left unmatched: 0. The CDR3 extends over 15 amino acids. The V gene's germline CDR1 is ENHRY and CDR2 SYGVKD. CDR3 nucleotide sequence: TGTGCCATCAGTGAGTCGACAGGGTCCTACAATGAGCAGTTCTTC. Translation gives CAISESTGSYNEQFF.